This T cell receptor beta chain comes out of a study of T-cell memory formation after mild COVID-19. Study-wide findings and caveats: CD4/CD8 balance characterized clones contracting day 15 to 85, and CD4+ skew characterized later expanders.

This clonotype was found a few times. Its antigen is currently unknown. This CDR3 has 12 amino acids. V gave up 5 bases and J gave up 1 base, with 5 bases separating them. The V gene's germline CDR1 is LNHDA and CDR2 SQIVND (reference sequence). A 5'RACE reaction primed in the constant segment made cDNA libraries of TCR alpha and TCR beta, and these carried sample barcodes and UMIs. TCRdb processed the 5' RACE reads anew with MiXCR; each CDR3 protein has one entry. The table records nearly 350,000 distinct CDR3 sequences, 10% to 15% of them present only once. The chain recombines TRBV19 with TRBJ2-5; D is undetermined. This receptor was identified in a young man who had mild COVID-19 (a few samples of this study predate the infection). Cell type and time point are not known. The sample was PBMCs or a T cell subset sorted from them (not recorded which). This CDR3 is CASSRSQETQYF. For the CDR3, the DNA is TGTGCCAGTAGTCGGAGCCAAGAGACCCAGTACTTC.